What follows are 11 T cell receptor beta chains derived from one specimen sequenced in a study of OX40 agonist ivuxolimab in advanced cancers. Assay: immunoSEQ multiplex PCR; the TCRdb copy retains only in-frame clones and omits some. This table holds about 38,000 clones, roughly 80% found once. Material: CD4+ or CD8+ T cells sorted from blood, obtained in a trial of the OX40 agonist ivuxolimab. All receptors derive from an adult with an advanced solid tumor such as melanoma, head and neck, liver or kidney cancer.

The chain links TRBV5-1 to TRBJ2-5; 8 positions match TRBD2. Per germline, CDR1 SGHRS and CDR2 YFSETQ. This CDR3 is 15 amino acids long. J gave up 4 bases and V 0 bases, and 5 bases lay outside the gene matches. For the CDR3, the DNA is TGCGCCAGCAGCTTGGGCTCGGGGGGGAGAGAGACCCAGTACTTC. Translated, it gives CASSLGSGGRETQYF.

The rearrangement joins TRBV10-3 to TRBJ1-3; TRBD1 matches 7 bases. The CDR3 has 16 amino acids. Germline CDR1 ENHRY, CDR2 SYGVKD. Unmatched junction bases numbered 9, after V lost 7 bases and J lost 0 bases. In nucleotides, the CDR3 is TGTGCCATCACCCGGACAGGCCCGAGCTCTGGAAACACCATATATTTT. Its protein product is CAITRTGPSSGNTIYF.

To note about this clone: Different DNA sequences within this sample yield the same CDR3. The rearrangement uses TRBV4-1 and TRBJ2-7; the match to TRBD1 covers 10 bases. Germline trimming cut 4 bases from V and 2 bases from J; bases unmatched to any gene: 2. Germline V gene lookup returns CDR1 MGHRA and CDR2 YSYEKL. The CDR3 has 14 residues. The DNA for the CDR3 is TGCGCCAGCAGCCGGGACAGGGGAGCCTACGAGCAGTACTTC. Translating it yields CASSRDRGAYEQYF.

The chain recombines TRBV9 with TRBJ2-7; the match to TRBD2 covers 16 bases. CDR1 is SGDLS, CDR2 YYNGEE, per germline. Losses at the gene ends were 4 bases for V and 4 bases for J; bases not matched to a gene: 8. The CDR3 runs to 17 residues. This CDR3 reads CASSLGTSGRAGYEQYF. CDR3 bases: TGTGCCAGCAGCCTAGGGACTAGCGGGAGGGCCGGTTACGAGCAGTACTTC.

This sequence joins TRBV10-1 and TRBJ2-5; 9 bases map to TRBD1. V trimming: 5 bases; J trimming: 5 bases; junction bases outside the gene matches: 12. Germline CDR1 is WNHNN and CDR2 is SYGVQD (reference sequence). This CDR3 is 16 amino acids long. The CDR3 loop is CASSRYRDRVLETQYF. CDR3 nucleotides: TGCGCCAGCAGTCGATACCGGGACAGGGTTCTCGAGACCCAGTACTTC.

This chain joins TRBV19 and TRBJ1-5; D gene uncertain. Per germline, CDR1 LNHDA and CDR2 SQIVND (reference sequence). Trimming left V 8 bases short and J 4 bases short, with 9 bases between. The CDR3 extends over 12 amino acids. The CDR3 protein is CASLAENQPQHF. For the CDR3, the DNA is TGTGCCAGTTTGGCGGAAAATCAGCCCCAGCATTTT.

This chain uses TRBV9 with TRBJ1-1; D is possibly TRBD1 (5 bases). Per germline, CDR1 SGDLS and CDR2 YYNGEE. V shed 4 bases and J shed 5 bases, with 12 bases lying between them. This CDR3 region has 13 residues. CDR3 protein: CASSRMGVTEAFF. As DNA, the CDR3 is TGTGCCAGCAGCCGAATGGGGGTAACTGAAGCTTTCTTT.

The CDR3 loop reads CASSSGSQGAREETQYF. CDR3 bases: TGTGCCAGCAGCTCCGGTTCACAGGGGGCGCGGGAAGAGACCCAGTACTTC. V is TRBV5-4 and J is TRBJ2-5, with 9 bases fitting TRBD1. The CDR3 covers 17 residues. Trimming removed 3 bases from V and 3 bases from J; junction bases left unmatched: 12. CDR1 is SGHNT and CDR2 is YYREEE in the germline V gene (reference sequence).

The V gene is TRBV7-9, the J gene TRBJ2-7, with 7 bases that match TRBD1. With V trimmed by 4 bases and J by 1 base, 7 bases remained unmatched. CDR1 SEHNR and CDR2 FQNEAQ come from the germline V gene (reference sequence). There are 15 residues in the CDR3. CDR3 amino acids: CASSSSRGQSYEQYF. CDR3 nucleotides: TGTGCCAGCAGCTCATCCAGGGGACAGTCCTACGAGCAGTACTTC.

The chain joins TRBV28 to TRBJ2-7; TRBD1 matches 10 bases. Germline V gene sequence: CDR1 MDHEN, CDR2 SYDVKM. The CDR3 is 16 amino acids. The J segment lost 2 bases and the V segment lost 10 bases, leaving 14 bases of the junction unmatched. The CDR3 protein is CATTPGGQGSPYEQYF. Written as DNA, the CDR3 is TGTGCCACTACCCCGGGGGGACAGGGGTCACCCTACGAGCAGTACTTC.

This chain connects TRBV6-6 to TRBJ2-5; D might be TRBD2 (5 bases). Germline values: CDR1 MNHNY, CDR2 SVGAGI (reference sequence). Between the trimmed V and J ends, which lost 7 bases and 5 bases, there was a span of 23 bases. CDR3 length: 16 amino acids. CDR3 sequence reads: CASTPDPIRRGETQYF. CDR3 in DNA: TGTGCCAGCACGCCAGATCCCATCCGGCGCGGGGAGACCCAGTACTTC.